Included here is one T cell receptor beta chain sequence, with context. The antigen remains unidentified. A much bigger clone sits one base away, suggesting this may be a read error. The sample comes from a study of T cells in Graves' hyperthyroidism and ophthalmopathy. The study's findings and limits: For ophthalmopathy, model prediction preceded onset by a median roughly 5.9 months. A 13 V-J model separated ophthalmopathy from stable hyperthyroidism.

The study defined stable Graves' hyperthyroidism as no ophthalmopathy progression within 18 months. The source material, RNA transcripts, was used to amplify TCR beta CDR3 regions. HTBI primers were the set used in a first-round RT-PCR of the TCR CDR3. TCRdb used MiXCR to reprocess the multiplex PCR reads, holding one entry per CDR3 protein. The table has about 400,000 distinct CDR3 sequences, 15% seen once. The CDR3 extends over 15 amino acids. The germline V gene encodes CDR1 SNHLY and CDR2 FYNNEI. Sequenced material: blood. The genes are TRBV2 and TRBJ2-7; no clear D. With the DNA end fitting TRBJ2-1 better, the J assignment may be wrong. This clonotype was obtained from a woman aged 30 to 39 with Graves' hyperthyroidism. CDR3 sequence reads: CASSEPDGLAYEQFF. The CDR3, as DNA: TGTGCCAGCAGTGAACCGGACGGGTTAGCCTACGAGCAGTTCTTC.